What follows is one T cell receptor beta chain and its context. The data stem from a study of blood T cell repertoires in COVID-19. Looking at the study overall: The United States, Italy and Spain were the sources of the acute and convalescent COVID-19 samples.

Unmatched junction bases numbered 6, after V lost 3 bases and J lost 0 bases. The CDR3 runs 16 residues. The germline CDR1 and CDR2 sequences are MNHNS and SASEGT. Original processing methods: Scientists estimated how many nucleated cells there were by amplifying reference gene primers. The repertoire was sequenced with immunoSEQ multiplex PCR; TCRdb's copy has only in-frame clones and lacks some. Clone size and V and J calls were adopted from that table, with D and trimming inferred from the DNA. Of roughly 80,000 clones detected, 90% to 95% appear once; the ten largest clones hold 1.5% to 2%. The chain employs TRBV6-1 and TRBJ2-3, with 7 bases matching TRBD1. The sample comprised peripheral blood. The sequence was obtained from a man aged 55 to 70 with acute or convalescent COVID-19. CDR3 nucleotides: TGTGCCAGCAGTGACGGGACAGTGTCTAGCACAGATACGCAGTATTTT. The encoded protein is CASSDGTVSSTDTQYF.